This T cell receptor (beta chain) was recovered during a study of CD8 T cells in ankylosing spondylitis. The germline V gene has CDR1 SQVTM and CDR2 ANQGSEA. V was clipped by 4 bases and J by 3 bases; unmatched bases: 7. CDR3 length: 14 amino acids. This clonotype was recorded at least ten times. TCRdb independently ran MiXCR on the 5' RACE reads; one entry per CDR3 protein. The table shows a few hundred thousand distinct CDR3 sequences, with roughly 18% occurring only once. V gene TRBV29-1 combines with J gene TRBJ2-7; 9 bases align to TRBD1. Input material: blood, either unsorted or a sorted T cell fraction (not recorded which). This TCR was recovered from a male donor with ankylosing spondylitis or in good health (not recorded which). This CDR3 is CSVVSPGQGYEQYF. The CDR3 bases are TGCAGCGTTGTTTCCCCGGGACAGGGCTACGAGCAGTACTTC.